This is a list of T cell receptor beta chains from one sample in a study of T cell changes during pregnancy in multiple sclerosis. TCRdb keeps only in-frame clones here, not all; method: immunoSEQ multiplex PCR. Here the sample spans tens of thousands of clones, almost 95% being singletons. The starting material was peripheral blood, obtained in the third trimester of pregnancy. The source is a female donor in good health, enrolled as a control in a pregnancy study. The CDR3 runs from the conserved cysteine through the conserved F or W. The D gene is left open where the match is weak. Rows give clone size only sometimes, using once, few, many, or a class for an expanded clone.

CDR3,DNA,J,V,D,size,length
CASSLGGAQPQHF,TGTGCCAGCAGTTTAGGGGGGGCCCAGCCCCAGCATTTT,TRBJ1-5,TRBV28,-,once,13
CASRPAGEANEQYF,TGTGCCAGCAGACCGGCGGGAGAAGCCAACGAGCAGTACTTC,TRBJ2-7,TRBV6-6,TRBD2,-,14
CASSEGTLTDTQYF,TGTGCCAGCTCCGAAGGGACACTCACAGATACGCAGTATTTT,TRBJ2-3,TRBV18,-,-,14
CASSQSGASRSKNIQYF,TGTGCCAGCAGCCAGAGCGGGGCTAGCCGTTCCAAAAACATTCAGTACTTC,TRBJ2-4,TRBV7-9,TRBD2,-,17
CASSHTVRSRANVLTF,TGTGCCAGCAGCCACACCGTTCGTAGCAGGGCCAACGTCCTGACTTTC,TRBJ2-6,TRBV7-9,-,once,16
CASSTGGARTDTQYF,TGTGCCAGCTCCACCGGGGGGGCCAGGACAGATACGCAGTATTTT,TRBJ2-3,TRBV5-6,TRBD2,-,15
CASSEYGTSWYEQYF,TGCGCCAGCAGTGAGTATGGGACTAGCTGGTACGAGCAGTACTTC,TRBJ2-7,TRBV10-2,TRBD2,-,15
CASSLDRDPAQPQHF,TGTGCCAGCAGTTTGGACAGGGACCCTGCTCAGCCCCAGCATTTT,TRBJ1-5,TRBV5-4,TRBD1,once,15
CASSAAGTGFGLGTYEQYF,TGTGCCAGCAGTGCCGCCGGGACAGGGTTTGGGCTGGGTACCTACGAGCAGTACTTC,TRBJ2-7,TRBV28,TRBD1,-,19
CASSLLRTSENEQFF,TGTGCCAGCAGCTTACTCAGGACTAGCGAGAATGAGCAGTTCTTC,TRBJ2-1,TRBV7-9,TRBD2,-,15
CASSPRQDNEQFF,TGTGCCAGCAGCCCCCGACAGGACAATGAGCAGTTCTTC,TRBJ2-1,TRBV7-9,-,-,13
CASSRLSGGAHNEQFF,TGCGCCAGCAGCCGCCTTAGCGGGGGGGCCCACAATGAGCAGTTCTTC,TRBJ2-1,TRBV4-1,TRBD2,-,16
CASSVWPGGSPLHF,TGTGCCAGCAGCGTATGGCCAGGGGGATCACCCCTCCACTTT,TRBJ1-6,TRBV9,TRBD1,-,14
CASSSDSLAGYEQYF,TGTGCCAGCAGCTCCGACTCACTGGCGGGCTACGAGCAGTACTTC,TRBJ2-7,TRBV7-9,-,-,15
CASRKDRANTEAFF,TGTGCCAGCAGAAAGGACAGGGCGAACACTGAAGCTTTCTTT,TRBJ1-1,TRBV6-5,TRBD1,-,14
CASSFQEVNEQFF,TGTGCCAGCAGCTTCCAGGAGGTTAATGAGCAGTTCTTC,TRBJ2-1,TRBV7-9,-,-,13
CASSLQGMNTEAFF,TGCGCCAGCAGCTTGCAGGGAATGAACACTGAAGCTTTCTTT,TRBJ1-1,TRBV5-1,-,-,14
CSARPFPGQYF,TGCAGTGCTAGACCATTCCCCGGGCAGTACTTC,TRBJ2-7,TRBV20-1,-,few,11
CASSQDSARGGDTQYF,TGTGCCAGCAGCCAAGACTCGGCGCGGGGCGGAGATACGCAGTATTTT,TRBJ2-3,TRBV4-2,-,few,16
CASSQETGGTSKYF,TGCGCCAGCAGCCAAGAAACAGGGGGTACGAGCAAGTACTTC,TRBJ2-7,TRBV4-3,TRBD1,-,14
CASRDPGQNYGYTF,TGTGCCAGCAGAGACCCCGGACAGAACTATGGCTACACCTTC,TRBJ1-2,TRBV28,-,-,14
CASTEDSSAFNKAFF,TGTGCCAGCACCGAGGACAGCTCGGCGTTTAATAAAGCTTTCTTT,TRBJ1-1,TRBV6-4,-,-,15
CASSHRQGRTSGAAYEQYF,TGTGCCAGCAGCCATCGACAGGGAAGGACTAGCGGGGCCGCCTACGAGCAGTACTTC,TRBJ2-7,TRBV14,TRBD2,-,19
CASSRTGGTGELFF,TGTGCCAGCAGCAGGACAGGGGGGACCGGGGAGCTGTTTTTT,TRBJ2-2,TRBV6-1,TRBD1,-,14
CATSRPGSAINYGYTF,TGTGCCACCAGCAGACCCGGGTCCGCAATTAACTATGGCTACACCTTC,TRBJ1-2,TRBV15,-,-,16
CASSPSGSYNEQFF,TGTGCCAGCAGCCCTAGCGGCTCCTACAATGAGCAGTTCTTC,TRBJ2-1,TRBV7-2,TRBD2,-,14
CASSRNSRGSGELFF,TGTGCCAGCAGCCGGAACTCGAGGGGGAGCGGGGAGCTGTTTTTT,TRBJ2-2,TRBV7-9,-,-,15
CSGGQGDFGYTF,TGCAGCGGGGGACAGGGGGATTTTGGCTACACCTTC,TRBJ1-2,TRBV29-1,TRBD1,-,12
CASSKTGGSYNEQFF,TGTGCCAGCAGCAAAACAGGGGGCTCATACAATGAGCAGTTCTTC,TRBJ2-1,TRBV11-2,TRBD1,-,15
CASSSGLAGSSYNEQFF,TGTGCCAGCAGCTCAGGACTAGCGGGGAGCTCCTACAATGAGCAGTTCTTC,TRBJ2-1,TRBV7-2,TRBD2,-,17
CASSLTSGGLTDTQYF,TGTGCCAGCAGCCTGACTAGCGGGGGCCTCACAGATACGCAGTATTTT,TRBJ2-3,TRBV6-4,TRBD2,-,16
CASRLTGGEETQYF,TGTGCCAGCAGACTCACAGGGGGCGAAGAGACCCAGTACTTC,TRBJ2-5,TRBV28,TRBD1,-,14
CASSAGAPYTDTQYF,TGTGCCAGCAGCGCGGGGGCCCCTTACACAGATACGCAGTATTTT,TRBJ2-3,TRBV7-9,-,-,15
CASSFWEYQETQYF,TGTGCCAGCTCCTTTTGGGAGTACCAAGAGACCCAGTACTTC,TRBJ2-5,TRBV18,-,-,14
CASNVDQGGETQYF,TGTGCCAGCAACGTAGACCAAGGAGGGGAGACCCAGTACTTC,TRBJ2-5,TRBV9,-,-,14
CASSEGQQETQYF,TGTGCCAGCAGTGAAGGGCAGCAAGAGACCCAGTACTTC,TRBJ2-5,TRBV2,-,once,13
CASSSAPGAQGVNYGYTF,TGTGCCAGCAGCTCAGCCCCAGGCGCACAGGGGGTAAACTATGGCTACACCTTC,TRBJ1-2,TRBV7-6,TRBD1,-,18
CASSPARGAPYQPQHF,TGTGCCAGCAGCCCCGCCCGCGGGGCTCCTTATCAGCCCCAGCATTTT,TRBJ1-5,TRBV7-2,-,-,16
CSVTGGGLVGGETQYF,TGCAGCGTTACAGGGGGCGGGTTGGTAGGAGGAGAGACCCAGTACTTC,TRBJ2-5,TRBV29-1,TRBD1,-,16
CASSSTGGAETQYF,TGCGCCAGCAGCTCGACAGGGGGCGCAGAGACCCAGTACTTC,TRBJ2-5,TRBV5-1,TRBD1,-,14
CASSLTGGEGQPQHF,TGTGCCAGTAGTCTTACAGGGGGCGAGGGTCAGCCCCAGCATTTT,TRBJ1-5,TRBV19,TRBD1,once,15
CASSFSAGGPHEQFF,TGTGCCAGCAGTTTCTCAGCGGGAGGGCCCCATGAGCAGTTCTTC,TRBJ2-1,TRBV27,TRBD2,-,15
CASSAETGHGEKLFF,TGTGCCAGCAGCGCCGAGACAGGGCATGGTGAAAAACTGTTTTTT,TRBJ1-4,TRBV9,TRBD1,-,15
CASRGQGDNEQFF,TGTGCCAGCAGGGGACAGGGGGACAATGAGCAGTTCTTC,TRBJ2-1,TRBV28,TRBD1,-,13
CASGQGSGNTIYF,TGTGCCAGCGGACAGGGTTCTGGAAACACCATATATTTT,TRBJ1-3,TRBV19,TRBD1,-,13
CASTPPGTGRNNEQFF,TGTGCCAGCACGCCTCCCGGGACAGGGCGGAACAATGAGCAGTTCTTC,TRBJ2-1,TRBV28,TRBD1,-,16
CASSYSYRGRNQPQHF,TGTGCCAGCAGTTACTCCTACAGGGGGCGGAATCAGCCCCAGCATTTT,TRBJ1-5,TRBV6-5,TRBD1,-,16
CATSRDHRYSNQPQHF,TGTGCCACCAGCAGAGATCACAGATATAGCAATCAGCCCCAGCATTTT,TRBJ1-5,TRBV15,-,-,16
CASSNLAGGTETQYF,TGTGCCAGCAGTAACCTAGCGGGAGGGACGGAGACCCAGTACTTC,TRBJ2-5,TRBV2,TRBD2,-,15
CSVEGGGTHATYEQYF,TGCAGCGTTGAAGGTGGCGGGACCCATGCCACCTACGAGCAGTACTTC,TRBJ2-7,TRBV29-1,-,-,16
CASSQDKRLAGFSGANVLTF,TGTGCCAGCAGCCAAGATAAGCGGCTAGCGGGGTTCTCTGGGGCCAACGTCCTGACTTTC,TRBJ2-6,TRBV4-2,TRBD2,-,20
CASSLRDRNEKLFF,TGTGCCAGCAGTCTCCGGGACAGGAATGAAAAACTGTTTTTT,TRBJ1-4,TRBV6-1,TRBD1,-,14
CASSLRGSSPLHF,TGTGCCAGCAGCTTAAGGGGCTCGTCACCCCTCCACTTT,TRBJ1-6,TRBV11-3,-,-,13
CASRGPSTDTQYF,TGTGCCAGCAGGGGGCCTAGCACAGATACGCAGTATTTT,TRBJ2-3,TRBV6-4,-,-,13
CASSLGGSSAAKNIQYF,TGTGCCAGCAGCTTGGGAGGGAGTAGCGCCGCCAAAAACATTCAGTACTTC,TRBJ2-4,TRBV5-4,-,-,17
CASSLRVRLRAGGQPQHF,TGTGCCAGCAGTTTAAGGGTGCGGTTGAGGGCGGGCGGTCAGCCCCAGCATTTT,TRBJ1-5,TRBV28,-,once,18
CRRRGSRYEQYF,TGCAGGCGGCGGGGGAGCAGGTACGAGCAGTACTTC,TRBJ2-7,TRBV29-1,TRBD2,-,12